This T cell receptor beta chain was captured in a study of CD8+CD57+ T cells in acquired aplastic anemia. TCR beta VDJ and CDR3 profiles were obtained from a genomic DNA template. MiXCR, run by TCRdb on the reads, gives a single entry per CDR3 protein. The table has some 170,000 distinct CDR3 sequences, 70% to 75% seen once. This clonotype came up once. By flow cytometry, patients selected for sequencing had shown an expansion of CD8+CD57+ cells. CDR1 is SQVTM, CDR2 ANQGSEA, per germline. The CDR3 length is 13 residues. V lost 1 base and J lost 4, with 10 bases in between. The source material was sorted CD4+, CD8+, or CD8+CD57+ T cells (not recorded which) from PBMCs. This sequence joins TRBV29-1 and TRBJ1-1, with a tentative D call TRBD1 (5 bases). This clonotype was sampled from a human donor with aplastic anemia. The CDR3 protein is CSVEGTQGTEAFF. The CDR3 bases are TGCAGCGTTGAAGGGACTCAGGGCACTGAAGCTTTCTTT.